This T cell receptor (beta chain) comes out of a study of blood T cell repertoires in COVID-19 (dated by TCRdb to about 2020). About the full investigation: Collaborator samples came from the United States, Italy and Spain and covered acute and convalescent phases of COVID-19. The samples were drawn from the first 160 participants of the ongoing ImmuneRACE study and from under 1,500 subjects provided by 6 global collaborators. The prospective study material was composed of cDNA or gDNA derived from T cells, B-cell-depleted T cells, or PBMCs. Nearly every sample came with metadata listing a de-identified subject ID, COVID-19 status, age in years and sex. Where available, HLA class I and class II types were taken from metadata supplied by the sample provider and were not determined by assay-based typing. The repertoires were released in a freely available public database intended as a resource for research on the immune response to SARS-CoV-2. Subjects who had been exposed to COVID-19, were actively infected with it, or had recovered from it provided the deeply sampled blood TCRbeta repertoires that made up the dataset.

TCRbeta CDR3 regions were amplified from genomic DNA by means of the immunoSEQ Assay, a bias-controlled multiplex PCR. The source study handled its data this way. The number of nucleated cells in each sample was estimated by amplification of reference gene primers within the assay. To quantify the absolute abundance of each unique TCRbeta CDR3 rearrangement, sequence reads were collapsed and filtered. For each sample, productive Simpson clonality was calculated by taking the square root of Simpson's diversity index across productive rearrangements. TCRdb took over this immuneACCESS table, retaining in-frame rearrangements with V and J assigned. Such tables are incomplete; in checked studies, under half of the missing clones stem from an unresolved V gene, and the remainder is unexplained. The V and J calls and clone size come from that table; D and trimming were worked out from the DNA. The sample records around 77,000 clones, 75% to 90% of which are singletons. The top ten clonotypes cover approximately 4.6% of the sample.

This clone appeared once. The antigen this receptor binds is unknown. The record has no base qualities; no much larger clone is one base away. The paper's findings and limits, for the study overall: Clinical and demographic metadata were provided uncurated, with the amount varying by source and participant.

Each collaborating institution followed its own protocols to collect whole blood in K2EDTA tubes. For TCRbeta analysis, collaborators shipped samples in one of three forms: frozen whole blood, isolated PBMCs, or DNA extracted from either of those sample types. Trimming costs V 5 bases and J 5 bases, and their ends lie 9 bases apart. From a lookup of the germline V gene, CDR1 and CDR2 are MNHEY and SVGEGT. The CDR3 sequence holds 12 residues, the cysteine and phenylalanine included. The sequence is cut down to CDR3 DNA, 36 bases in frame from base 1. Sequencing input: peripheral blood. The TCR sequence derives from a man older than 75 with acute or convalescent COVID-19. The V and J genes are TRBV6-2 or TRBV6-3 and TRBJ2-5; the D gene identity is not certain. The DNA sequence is TGTGCCAGCAGTCTTCTCGGGGAGACCCAGTACTTC. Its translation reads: CASSLLGETQYF.